The rows below give T cell receptor beta chains drawn from one sample of a study of control samples from healthy donors and cancer patients. Libraries were prepared by immunoSEQ multiplex PCR; TCRdb keeps only in-frame clonotypes and omits some of them. Of 130,000 or so clones listed, 75% to 95% are singletons. The material sequenced was blood. These receptors were collected from a man aged 35 to 55 in good health. Both conserved end residues are part of each CDR3. The D gene is left open where the match is weak. Size values are once, few and many counts, or a class for expanded clones, and some rows have none.

J: TRBJ2-7; V: TRBV28; size: .; D: .; CDR3: CASRTRRGYEQYF; DNA: TGTGCCAGCAGAACCCGTAGGGGGTACGAGCAGTACTTC
J: TRBJ2-1; V: TRBV2; size: .; D: .; CDR3: CASKGQGRYNEQFF; DNA: TGTGCCAGCAAAGGACAAGGCCGTTACAATGAGCAGTTCTTC
J: TRBJ2-1; V: TRBV7-9; size: .; D: TRBD2; CDR3: CASSHGTSGGDEQFF; DNA: TGTGCCAGCAGCCACGGTACTAGCGGGGGAGATGAGCAGTTCTTC
J: TRBJ1-4; V: TRBV5-4; size: .; D: .; CDR3: CASSFVAGTNEKLFF; DNA: TGTGCCAGCAGCTTCGTTGCGGGAACTAATGAAAAACTGTTTTTT
J: TRBJ2-2; V: TRBV7-3; size: .; D: TRBD1; CDR3: CASSRTGGRTGELFF; DNA: TGTGCCAGCAGCCGAACAGGGGGCCGAACCGGGGAGCTGTTTTTT
J: TRBJ1-6; V: TRBV4-1; size: .; D: .; CDR3: CASSQDAGVNSPLHF; DNA: TGCGCCAGCAGCCAAGATGCGGGGGTCAATTCACCCCTCCACTTT
J: TRBJ2-5; V: TRBV5-6; size: .; D: TRBD2; CDR3: CASSPSGGVQETQYF; DNA: TGTGCCAGCAGCCCTAGCGGGGGGGTGCAAGAGACCCAGTACTTC
J: TRBJ2-7; V: TRBV11-3; size: .; D: TRBD1; CDR3: CASSFGQGSAEQYF; DNA: TGTGCCAGCAGCTTCGGACAGGGATCAGCCGAGCAGTACTTC
J: TRBJ1-2; V: TRBV5-4; size: .; D: .; CDR3: CASSFQAGDGYTF; DNA: TGTGCCAGCAGCTTTCAAGCCGGGGATGGCTACACCTTC
J: TRBJ2-1; V: TRBV5-5; size: once; D: .; CDR3: CASSLYPFRSYNEQFF; DNA: TGTGCCAGCAGCTTATATCCGTTTCGCTCCTACAATGAGCAGTTCTTC
J: TRBJ2-7; V: TRBV28; size: .; D: .; CDR3: CASSLGGGAYEQYF; DNA: TGTGCCAGCAGTTTAGGAGGGGGCGCCTACGAGCAGTACTTC
J: TRBJ2-3; V: TRBV2; size: once; D: TRBD1; CDR3: CASSPGTATDTQYF; DNA: TGTGCCAGCAGCCCTGGGACAGCCACAGATACGCAGTATTTT
J: TRBJ1-1; V: TRBV5-1; size: once; D: .; CDR3: CASSAGRLNTEAFF; DNA: TGCGCCAGCAGCGCGGGCAGGTTGAACACTGAAGCTTTCTTT
J: TRBJ1-2; V: TRBV5-1; size: .; D: .; CDR3: CASSFDGKPFGYTF; DNA: TGCGCCAGCAGCTTCGACGGAAAACCCTTTGGCTACACCTTC
J: TRBJ2-1; V: TRBV18; size: .; D: TRBD1; CDR3: CASSPPGQGSNNEQFF; DNA: TGTGCCAGCTCACCACCAGGACAGGGTTCGAACAATGAGCAGTTCTTC
J: TRBJ2-2; V: TRBV6-1; size: .; D: .; CDR3: CASSVTGTQVTGELFF; DNA: TGTGCCAGCAGTGTCACCGGGACCCAAGTCACCGGGGAGCTGTTTTTT
J: TRBJ2-1; V: TRBV2; size: .; D: TRBD1; CDR3: CASSEADRGGNEQFF; DNA: TGTGCCAGCAGTGAAGCGGACAGGGGGGGGAATGAGCAGTTCTTC
J: TRBJ2-7; V: TRBV14; size: .; D: .; CDR3: CASSQKDFQYF; DNA: TGTGCCAGCAGCCAGAAGGACTTTCAGTACTTC
J: TRBJ2-7; V: TRBV5-5; size: .; D: .; CDR3: CASSVGPAPYEQYF; DNA: TGTGCCAGCAGCGTGGGTCCGGCTCCCTACGAGCAGTACTTC
J: TRBJ2-7; V: TRBV10-3; size: once; D: .; CDR3: CAISESGSSYEQYF; DNA: TGTGCCATCAGTGAATCAGGGAGCTCCTACGAGCAGTACTTC
J: TRBJ1-4; V: TRBV11-2; size: .; D: .; CDR3: CASTQDLANEKLFF; DNA: TGTGCCAGCACCCAAGATCTGGCTAATGAAAAACTGTTTTTT
J: TRBJ2-7; V: TRBV7-8; size: .; D: .; CDR3: CASSLEGLVNEQYF; DNA: TGTGCCAGCAGCTTAGAGGGACTGGTCAACGAGCAGTACTTC
J: TRBJ2-1; V: TRBV11-2; size: .; D: TRBD2; CDR3: CASSLSLAGGNEQFF; DNA: TGTGCCAGCAGCTTAAGCCTAGCGGGGGGTAATGAGCAGTTCTTC
J: TRBJ2-7; V: TRBV5-1; size: .; D: .; CDR3: CAGSFGGPYEQYF; DNA: TGCGCCGGCAGCTTTGGGGGGCCCTACGAGCAGTACTTC
J: TRBJ2-4; V: TRBV9; size: .; D: .; CDR3: CASSSLGGGANIQYF; DNA: TGTGCCAGCAGCTCCCTAGGGGGAGGGGCAAACATTCAGTACTTC
J: TRBJ1-1; V: TRBV30; size: .; D: .; CDR3: CAWSKTDSQKAFF; DNA: TGTGCCTGGAGTAAAACGGACAGCCAAAAAGCTTTCTTT
J: TRBJ2-1; V: TRBV3-1/TRBV3-2; size: .; D: .; CDR3: CASSQSGAEQFF; DNA: TGTGCCAGCAGCCAATCTGGTGCGGAGCAGTTCTTC
J: TRBJ1-1; V: TRBV19; size: .; D: .; CDR3: CASNYRDTRFMNTEAFF; DNA: TGTGCCAGTAACTACAGGGACACCCGCTTCATGAACACTGAAGCTTTCTTT
J: TRBJ1-1; V: TRBV2; size: .; D: .; CDR3: CASRVTAANTEAFF; DNA: TGTGCCAGCAGGGTGACAGCCGCCAACACTGAAGCTTTCTTT
J: TRBJ2-1; V: TRBV11-2; size: .; D: TRBD2; CDR3: CASSLGLAGGLRPDEQFF; DNA: TGTGCCAGCAGCTTAGGACTAGCGGGGGGCCTTAGACCGGATGAGCAGTTCTTC
J: TRBJ1-2; V: TRBV6-1; size: .; D: .; CDR3: CASSEPLVGGHGYTF; DNA: TGTGCCAGCAGTGAACCCCTCGTGGGGGGCCATGGCTACACCTTC
J: TRBJ1-2; V: TRBV7-8; size: .; D: TRBD1; CDR3: CASSKQGADYGYTF; DNA: TGTGCCAGCAGCAAGCAGGGGGCGGACTATGGCTACACCTTC
J: TRBJ2-1; V: TRBV23-1; size: .; D: .; CDR3: CASRGTGEQFF; DNA: TGCGCCAGCAGGGGGACGGGTGAGCAGTTCTTC
J: TRBJ1-2; V: TRBV5-6; size: .; D: TRBD1; CDR3: CASSLATGVYGYTF; DNA: TGTGCCAGCAGCTTGGCAACAGGGGTCTATGGCTACACCTTC
J: TRBJ2-3; V: TRBV27; size: .; D: .; CDR3: CASGSRGRRGTDTQYF; DNA: TGTGCCAGCGGATCCAGGGGCCGTAGGGGCACAGATACGCAGTATTTT
J: TRBJ2-7; V: TRBV11-2; size: .; D: .; CDR3: CASRFGVVYEQYF; DNA: TGTGCCAGCAGGTTTGGGGTAGTTTACGAGCAGTACTTC
J: TRBJ2-7; V: TRBV10-3; size: .; D: TRBD1; CDR3: CAISDTGTGLYEQYF; DNA: TGTGCCATCAGTGATACCGGGACAGGGTTGTACGAGCAGTACTTC
J: TRBJ2-3; V: TRBV16; size: .; D: .; CDR3: CASSPSAPDTQYF; DNA: TGTGCCAGCAGCCCGTCGGCACCAGATACGCAGTATTTT
J: TRBJ1-6; V: TRBV2; size: .; D: .; CDR3: CASSALRVGDLSSYNSPLHF; DNA: TGTGCCAGCAGTGCCCTGAGGGTCGGAGACTTGAGCTCCTATAATTCACCCCTCCACTTT
J: TRBJ2-1; V: TRBV5-1; size: .; D: .; CDR3: CASSPTRGFYNEQFF; DNA: TGCGCCAGCAGCCCTACTAGGGGGTTCTACAATGAGCAGTTCTTC